This TCR beta chain is from a study of blood T cell repertoires in COVID-19. This clone was detected only a few times. Assay: immunoSEQ multiplex PCR; the TCRdb copy retains only in-frame clones and omits some. This table holds 370,000 or so clones, approximately 87% found once. V was trimmed by 0 bases and J by 0 bases, leaving 8 bases between them. Germline values: CDR1 LNHNV, CDR2 YYDKDF (reference sequence). The CDR3 has 15 residues. The clonotype was recovered from a man between 25 and 39 years old who had recovered from COVID-19. The specimen was PBMCs or T cells enriched from blood (not recorded which). This chain links TRBV15 with TRBJ1-1; a possible D gene is TRBD1 (6 bases). CDR3 protein: CATSRETGMNTEAFF. As DNA, the CDR3 is TGTGCCACCAGCAGAGAAACAGGGATGAACACTGAAGCTTTCTTT. Based on the CDR3 plus reference TRBV15 and TRBJ1-1, the full variable domain is DAMVIQNPRYQVTQFGKPVTLSCSQTLNHNVMYWYQQKSSQAPKLLFHYYDKDFNNEADTPDNFQSRRPNTSFCFLDIRSPGLGDTAMYLCATSRETGMNTEAFFGQGTRLTVV.